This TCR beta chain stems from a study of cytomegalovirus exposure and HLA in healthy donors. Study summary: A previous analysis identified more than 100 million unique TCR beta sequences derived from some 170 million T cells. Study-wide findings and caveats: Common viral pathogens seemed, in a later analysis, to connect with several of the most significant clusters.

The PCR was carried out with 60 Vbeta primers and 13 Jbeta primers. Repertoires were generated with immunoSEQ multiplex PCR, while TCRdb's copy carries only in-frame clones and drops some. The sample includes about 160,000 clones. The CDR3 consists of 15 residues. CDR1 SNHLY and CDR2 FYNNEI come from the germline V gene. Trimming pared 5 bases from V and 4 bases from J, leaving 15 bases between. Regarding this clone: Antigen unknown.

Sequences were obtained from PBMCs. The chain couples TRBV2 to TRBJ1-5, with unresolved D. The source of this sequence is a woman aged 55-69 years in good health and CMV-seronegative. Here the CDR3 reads CASSQTSLWNQPQHF. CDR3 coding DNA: TGTGCCAGCAGTCAAACTAGTCTATGGAATCAGCCCCAGCATTTT.